This T cell receptor (beta chain) was profiled in a study of regulatory T cells in long-lasting Graves disease. This clonotype was observed at least ten times. Its specificity is unknown. General study results and limits: Gene preferences differed: TRBV28, TRBJ1-2, TRBJ2-5 in persistent cases.

Germline V gives CDR1 SEHNR, CDR2 FQNEAQ (reference sequence). V was trimmed by 4 bases and J by 2 bases, leaving 24 bases between them. The CDR3 consists of 18 residues. Arm-PCR of CDR3 regions and iRepertoire HTBI primers were used to build TCR beta libraries. TCRdb reprocessed the multiplex PCR reads via MiXCR and lists one record per CDR3 protein. This sample has 400,000 to 550,000 distinct CDR3 sequences; about a sixth occur once, and the top ten carry approximately 11%. Time point meaning: newly diagnosed GD, antithyroid drugs for less than 3 months. PBMC-extracted RNA yielded the TCR library. Recruitment took place at an endocrinology department in Xi'an, China. The same data also went into a second study, on T cells in Graves' hyperthyroidism and ophthalmopathy. That paper states: Hyperthyroidism in the patients, aged 18 to 65, was newly diagnosed and under 2 months in duration.

The material sequenced was peripheral blood mononuclear cells (PBMCs), taken at new diagnosis, from a patient treated with antithyroid drugs. This receptor was obtained from a woman in her twenties or thirties with Graves disease. This chain links TRBV7-9 with TRBJ2-7; D is perhaps TRBD2 (6 bases). CDR3 protein: CASSSTRDPGTGPYEQYF. The CDR3 DNA is TGTGCCAGCAGCTCGACGCGGGACCCCGGGACGGGCCCCTACGAGCAGTACTTC.